The present T cell receptor (beta chain) was sequenced within a study of blood T cells in healthy people across ages. Combining a sample-barcoded 5' primer with a J-beta primer mix, a second PCR ran for roughly 7 to 11 cycles. One entry per CDR3 protein results from TCRdb running MiXCR on the 5' RACE reads. The profile shows approximately 800,000 distinct CDR3 sequences, around 34% of them singletons. A note on this clonotype: A read error may produce the germline difference seen at one junction end.

The CDR3 spans 14 residues. The germline gives CDR1 SNHLY, CDR2 FYNNEI. The receptor's source is a man aged 18 to 30 in good health. Input material: blood. V usage is TRBV2 and J usage is TRBJ2-3; D possibly uses TRBD1 or TRBD2 (6 bases each). The CDR3 spells CARTPGALTNTQYF. DNA for the CDR3: TGTGCCAGGACTCCGGGGGCCCTCACAAATACGCAGTATTTT.